These 10 T cell receptor beta chains originate from one sample sequenced in a study of blood T cell repertoires in COVID-19. Some clones are missing from TCRdb's copy, which holds only in-frame ones; the method was immunoSEQ multiplex PCR. Of 250,000 to 350,000 clones in the sample, around 87% were seen once. The material sequenced was PBMCs or T cells enriched from blood (not recorded which). These receptors all come from a woman aged 25 to 45 who had recovered from COVID-19.

J is TRBJ1-1 and V is TRBV10-3; D gene ambiguous. CDR3 length: 13 amino acids. Germline V lookup: CDR1 ENHRY, CDR2 SYGVKD. Trimming removed 0 bases at V and 4 bases at J, with 6 bases between. CDR3 protein: CAISESRPTEAFF. The CDR3 DNA reads TGTGCCATCAGTGAGTCGCGGCCCACTGAAGCTTTCTTT.

The chain has TRBV7-2 and TRBJ1-5, with 7 bases lining up with TRBD1. V lost 5 bases and J lost 7; bases outside the gene matches: 8. The CDR3 runs 14 residues. From germline, CDR1 is SGHTA and CDR2 FQGNSA. The CDR3 loop is CASSLQGIGQPQHF. The CDR3 region has the DNA TGTGCCAGCAGCCTACAGGGGATCGGGCAGCCCCAGCATTTT.

This rearrangement joins TRBV19 to TRBJ2-4; D unclear. Trimming pared 3 bases from V and 5 bases from J, leaving 11 bases between. The CDR3 length is 14 residues. Germline assignment: CDR1 LNHDA and CDR2 SQIVND (reference sequence). DNA for the CDR3: TGTGCCAGTAGTATCTCAGGTGTAGAAAACATTCAGTACTTC. Protein: CASSISGVENIQYF.

The rearrangement uses TRBV27 and TRBJ2-2; the D gene is possibly TRBD1 (6 bases). The germline gives CDR1 MNHEY, CDR2 SMNVEV (reference sequence). V lost 6 bases to trimming and J lost 1 base, with 9 bases between them. This CDR3 comprises 14 residues. The CDR3 DNA is TGTGCCAGCAGAAGGACAGAGAACACCGGGGAGCTGTTTTTT. Translating it yields CASRRTENTGELFF.

The chain combines TRBV15 with TRBJ1-5, with D tentatively TRBD1 (5 bases). CDR3 length: 18 amino acids. In germline, CDR1 is LNHNV, CDR2 YYDKDF (reference sequence). V lost 1 base to trimming and J lost 2 bases, with 18 bases between them. The CDR3 DNA reads as TGTGCCACCAGCAGAGTTGGAGGCAGGGAGGGTCGCAATCAGCCCCAGCATTTT. Protein: CATSRVGGREGRNQPQHF.

The chain combines TRBV6-1 with TRBJ1-1, with a tentative D call TRBD1 (5 bases). Germline V lookup: CDR1 MNHNS, CDR2 SASEGT. V lost 3 bases to trimming and J lost 3 bases, with 5 bases between them. This CDR3 is 12 amino acids long. The CDR3 DNA sequence: TGTGCCAGCAGTGAGACAGACACTGAAGCTTTCTTT. Its translation: CASSETDTEAFF.

The gene calls are TRBV28 and TRBJ2-3; TRBD2 matches 14 bases. In germline, CDR1 is MDHEN, CDR2 SYDVKM. Trimming at V came to 8 bases and at J to 5 bases, leaving 6 bases not matched to a gene. The CDR3 length is 15 residues. DNA of the CDR3: TGTGCCAGCCCACCGACTAGCGGGGGGGTAGATACGCAGTATTTT. This gives the protein CASPPTSGGVDTQYF.

This clone was detected only a few times. The chain's CDR3 is CASSFGGDGAFF. The CDR3 nucleotides read TGTGCCAGCAGCTTTGGAGGGGACGGAGCTTTCTTT. The chain is built from TRBV7-9 and TRBJ1-1; the D gene is possibly TRBD1 (5 bases). V lost 3 bases, J lost 10 bases, and 12 bases lay in between. Germline loops: CDR1 SEHNR, CDR2 FQNEAQ (reference sequence). The CDR3 extends over 12 amino acids.

V and J are TRBV5-1 and TRBJ2-5; 9 positions agree with TRBD1. The CDR3 length is 12 residues. The V and J ends lost 5 bases and 5 bases, in that order; junction bases with no gene match: 1. CDR1 SGHRS and CDR2 YFSETQ come from the germline V gene. CDR3 amino acids: CASRGQGETQYF. The DNA for the CDR3 is TGCGCCAGCAGGGGACAGGGCGAGACCCAGTACTTC.

CDR3 loop: CASSQRTVNEQFF. CDR3 nucleotide sequence: TGTGCCAGCAGCCAAAGGACAGTTAATGAGCAGTTCTTC. The rearrangement links TRBV7-8 to TRBJ2-1; a weak D match, TRBD1 (6 bases). Trimming shortened V by 5 bases and J by 7 bases, and 12 bases separated the two germline ends. CDR1 is SGHVS and CDR2 is FQNEAQ in the germline V gene. This CDR3 contains 13 residues.